What follows are 9 T cell receptor beta chains derived from one specimen sequenced in a study of blood T cell repertoires in COVID-19. TCRdb's table, derived via immunoSEQ multiplex PCR, lists solely in-frame clones and lacks some. In the table there are under 100,000 clones, 60% to 80% of which are singletons. Source material: peripheral blood. These receptor sequences come from a man between 60 and 75 years old with COVID-19, enrolled during active disease.

This chain uses TRBV3-1 (or the pseudogene TRBV3-2) with TRBJ1-2, with 8 bases identical to TRBD1. The J segment lost 7 bases and the V segment lost 3 bases, leaving 7 bases of the junction unmatched. CDR1 is LGHDT and CDR2 is YNNKEL in the germline V gene (reference sequence). The CDR3 extends over 14 amino acids. Here the CDR3 reads CASSHRQTGGGYTF. CDR3 DNA: TGTGCCAGCAGCCACCGCCAAACAGGGGGTGGCTACACCTTC.

The rearrangement uses TRBV7-2 and TRBJ2-7, with TRBD1 identical over 8 bases. Germline V gene data show CDR1 as SGHTA and CDR2 as FQGNSA. V trimming: 6 bases; J trimming: 1 base; junction bases outside the gene matches: 5. CDR3 length equals 14 residues. This CDR3 is CASRKTGESYEQYF. The CDR3 bases are TGTGCCAGCAGAAAGACAGGGGAGTCCTACGAGCAGTACTTC.

The gene calls are TRBV11-1 and TRBJ2-5, with D perhaps TRBD2 (6 bases). The length of the CDR3 is 15 residues. Germline V gives CDR1 SGHAT, CDR2 FQDESV (reference sequence). Trimming cost V 1 base and J 3 bases, with 12 bases left between them. The CDR3: CASSLDRGKKETQYF. The DNA of the CDR3 is TGTGCCAGCAGCTTAGACCGGGGGAAGAAAGAGACCCAGTACTTC.

The chain recombines TRBV3-1 (or the pseudogene TRBV3-2) with TRBJ1-2, with 9 bases lining up with TRBD1. With 4 bases clipped from V and 4 bases from J, the junction kept 4 bases outside the gene matches. The CDR3 covers 14 residues. Germline CDR1 and CDR2: LGHDT and YNNKEL (reference sequence). The CDR3, as DNA: TGTGCCAGCAGCCGTACAGGGGGCATCTATGGCTACACCTTC. Translating it yields CASSRTGGIYGYTF.

The chain recombines TRBV4-2 with TRBJ1-2; TRBD1 might be the D (5 bases). V was shortened by 0 bases and J by 5 bases, with 10 bases between the two germline ends. The CDR3 loop spans 14 amino acids. Germline CDR1 reads LGHNA; CDR2 reads YNFKEQ. The chain's CDR3 is CASSQDRADYGYTF. The CDR3, as DNA: TGTGCCAGCAGCCAAGACAGGGCCGATTATGGCTACACCTTC.

This chain connects TRBV12-5 to TRBJ2-1, with TRBD1 matching over 7 bases. After removal of 0 bases from V and 4 bases from J, the junction contained 9 bases not matched to a gene. Germline loops: CDR1 LGHNT, CDR2 FRNRAP. The CDR3 runs to 17 residues. CDR3 coding DNA: TGTGCTAGTGGTTTGGTGCTGGGACAGACTCCTTACAATGAGCAGTTCTTC. It codes for CASGLVLGQTPYNEQFF.

This clone was detected only a few times. V is TRBV6-4 and J is TRBJ2-2; 7 nucleotides match TRBD1. The CDR3 loop spans 14 amino acids. CDR1 is MRHNA, CDR2 SNTAGT, per germline. With 6 bases clipped from V and 2 bases from J, the junction kept 3 bases outside the gene matches. CDR3: CASRQGFNTGELFF. In DNA, the CDR3 is TGTGCCAGCAGACAGGGGTTTAACACCGGGGAGCTGTTTTTT.

This clone was detected only once. The CDR3 sequence: CASSPTIRSGTGNPGGYTF. The CDR3 region has the DNA TGTGCCAGCTCACCGACAATCAGAAGCGGGACAGGCAATCCGGGAGGCTACACCTTC. The rearrangement uses TRBV18 and TRBJ1-2; 8 bases fit TRBD1. Germline lookup yields CDR1 KGHSH and CDR2 LQKENI. V dropped 3 bases and J dropped 8; count of bases not matched to a gene: 23. CDR3 length: 19 amino acids.

This sequence joins TRBV6-6 and TRBJ1-5, with 7 bases lining up with TRBD1. Germline CDR1 and CDR2: MNHNY and SVGAGI (reference sequence). The ends lost 5 bases at V and 0 bases at J; junction bases unmatched: 7. The CDR3 length is 16 residues. Here the CDR3 DNA reads TGTGCCAGCAGTCGGGACAGACTCTATAGCAATCAGCCCCAGCATTTT. This codes for CASSRDRLYSNQPQHF.